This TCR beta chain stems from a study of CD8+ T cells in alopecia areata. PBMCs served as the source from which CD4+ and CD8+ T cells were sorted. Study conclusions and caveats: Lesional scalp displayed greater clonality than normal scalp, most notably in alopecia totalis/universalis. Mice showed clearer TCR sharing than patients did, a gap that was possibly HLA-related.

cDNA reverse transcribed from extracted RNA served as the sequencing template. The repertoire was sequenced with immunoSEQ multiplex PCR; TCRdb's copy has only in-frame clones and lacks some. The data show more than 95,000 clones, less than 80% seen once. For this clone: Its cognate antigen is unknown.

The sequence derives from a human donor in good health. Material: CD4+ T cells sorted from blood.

CDR3: CAWNIQGASLYGYTF. CDR3 DNA sequence: TGTGCCTGGAATATACAGGGGGCATCTCTATATGGCTACACCTTC. The chain links TRBV30 to TRBJ1-2; 9 bases map to TRBD1. The CDR3 spans 15 residues. V dropped 4 bases and J dropped 5; count of bases not matched to a gene: 11. Germline CDR1 and CDR2: GTSNPN and SVGIG (reference sequence).